This paragraph reports one T cell receptor beta chain. The antigen remains undetermined. This sample was taken from a study of beta chain features in type 1 diabetes. Study-wide points: Shorter TCRB CDR3s, moderately but significantly so, were found in Type 1 diabetes patients in all four CD4+ subsets. Researchers could not determine here whether HLA type influences TCRB rearrangement. The naive, central memory and Treg TCRB repertoires looked more alike in patients than they did in healthy donors.

Every bit of the isolated RNA underwent reverse transcription, so sequencing read expressed TCRB transcripts. TCRdb keeps only in-frame clones here, not all; method: immunoSEQ multiplex PCR. The data contain roughly 400,000 clones, over 8.5% of them seen just once; the ten biggest clones take up roughly 0.6%. The sequencing sample was made of central memory CD4+ T cells from blood. This sequence was found in a man younger than 45 with type 1 diabetes.

The CDR3 DNA sequence: TGTGCCAGCAGTTTTTATTCTACAGGGGTCTCCTACGAGCAGTACTTC. Its translation: CASSFYSTGVSYEQYF. This chain links TRBV13 with TRBJ2-7; 7 bases agree with TRBD1. CDR3 length: 16 residues. Trimming took 6 bases from V and 0 from J; bases not matched to a gene: 11. Germline loops: CDR1 PRHDT, CDR2 FYEKMQ (reference sequence).